This T cell receptor beta chain appears in the sequencing data of a study of shared clonotypes between healthy human individuals. Across the study: The donor pool was made up of two women and a few men aged 18 to 49. Study-wide results and limits: Larger richness was generally estimated for naive than memory subsets.

Positively selected for CCR7, the CD45RO-negative cells used as naive CD8 cells excluded terminally differentiated effector memory CD45RA+ cells. Comments on this clone: The antigen is not known.

Produced via immunoSEQ multiplex PCR; TCRdb's table is partial and in-frame only. The table shows approximately 1.9 million clones, with 85% to 95% occurring only once. The CDR3 totals 16 residues. J gave up 2 bases and V 5 bases, and 7 bases lay outside the gene matches. CDR1 and CDR2 from the germline V gene are MNHEY and SMNVEV (reference sequence). The chain recombines TRBV27 with TRBJ2-7; TRBD2 agrees at 12 bases. Sequenced input: naive CD8+ T cells from PBMCs. The origin of this receptor is a man between 18 and 35 years old in good health. Some clones in this sample may be carry-over from other donors' samples. CDR3 sequence: CASSIRLAGATYEQYF. In DNA form, the CDR3 reads TGTGCCAGCAGTATTCGACTAGCGGGAGCAACCTACGAGCAGTACTTC.